Listed here are 31 T cell receptor beta chains from one sample, sequenced in a study of cytomegalovirus exposure and HLA in healthy donors. Profiling relied on immunoSEQ multiplex PCR, and the TCRdb table lists in-frame clones only, not all of them. The sample carries 150,000 to 170,000 clones, roughly 86% recorded once. The sequenced material came from PBMCs. These receptor sequences come from a human donor in good health.

The chain joins TRBV28 to TRBJ2-7, with 8 nucleotides matching TRBD2. The V gene end was trimmed by 5 bases and the J gene end by 0 bases; junction bases not matched to a gene: 3. Per germline, CDR1 MDHEN and CDR2 SYDVKM. CDR3 size: 14 residues. The CDR3 sequence is CASSPTSVSYEQYF. The DNA for the CDR3 is TGTGCCAGCAGTCCGACTAGCGTCTCCTACGAGCAGTACTTC. Full variable domain (remainder filled in from reference TRBV28 and TRBJ2-7): DVKVTQSSRYLVKRTGEKVFLECVQDMDHENMFWYRQDPGLGLRLIYFSYDVKMKEKGDIPEGYSVSREKKERFSLILESASTNQTSMYLCASSPTSVSYEQYFGPGTRLTVT.

V gene TRBV4-1 combines with J gene TRBJ1-4; 9 positions match TRBD1. Germline V gene data show CDR1 as MGHRA and CDR2 as YSYEKL. The length of the CDR3 is 16 residues. The trim removed 0 bases at V and 5 bases at J, leaving 4 bases unmatched. The CDR3 DNA reads as TGCGCCAGCAGCCAAGAATACGGGACAGGGAATGAAAAACTGTTTTTT. Translation: CASSQEYGTGNEKLFF.

The rearrangement uses TRBV11-1 and TRBJ1-1; D might be TRBD1 (5 bases). The germline V and J ends were trimmed by 5 bases and 0 bases, with 10 bases remaining between them. Germline V gene lookup returns CDR1 SGHAT and CDR2 FQDESV (reference sequence). CDR3 length: 14 amino acids. CDR3 DNA sequence: TGTGCCAGCAGCCTCAGGGTACTGAACACTGAAGCTTTCTTT. It yields the protein CASSLRVLNTEAFF.

This clone occurred a few times. The chain employs TRBV18 and TRBJ1-6; TRBD1 matches at 9 bases. Germline loops: CDR1 KGHSH, CDR2 LQKENI. The CDR3 covers 14 residues. Trimming cost V 3 bases and J 10 bases; bases outside gene matches: 4. In nucleotides, the CDR3 is TGTGCCAGCTCACCTGGACAGGGGAACTCACCCCTCCACTTT. It is translated as CASSPGQGNSPLHF.

This chain's CDR3 is CASSRTAPVLDEQFF. DNA for the CDR3: TGTGCCAGTAGTCGGACAGCGCCCGTTCTGGATGAGCAGTTCTTC. The rearrangement links TRBV19 to TRBJ2-1, with D perhaps TRBD1 (6 bases). Looked up from germline, CDR1 is LNHDA and CDR2 is SQIVND (reference sequence). Trimming removed 5 bases from V and 8 bases from J, with 19 bases in between. The CDR3 covers 15 residues. Complete variable domain (other parts from reference TRBV19 and TRBJ2-1): DGGITQSPKYLFRKEGQNVTLSCEQNLNHDAMYWYRQDPGQGLRLIYYSQIVNDFQKGDIAEGYSVSREKKESFPLTVTSAQKNPTAFYLCASSRTAPVLDEQFFGPGTRLTVL.

This clone was observed many times. The V and J genes are TRBV15 and TRBJ1-5; D is uncertain. Trimming took 0 bases from V and 8 from J, leaving 11 bases between them. This CDR3 is built from 14 residues. Germline CDR1 and CDR2: LNHNV and YYDKDF (reference sequence). The CDR3 region has the DNA TGTGCCACCAGCAGAGATAGGTCTGCGGAGCCCCAGCATTTT. It codes for CATSRDRSAEPQHF.

This chain joins TRBV27 and TRBJ2-5, with 14 bases that match TRBD2. Trimming at V came to 5 bases and at J to 5 bases, leaving 16 bases not matched to a gene. The CDR3 length is 19 residues. Germline lookup yields CDR1 MNHEY and CDR2 SMNVEV (reference sequence). CDR3 coding DNA: TGTGCCAGCAGTCAGGAGAGGGGACTAGCGGGAGCCCGGGCGGAGACCCAGTACTTC. This gives the protein CASSQERGLAGARAETQYF.

V is TRBV27 and J is TRBJ2-1, with TRBD2 matching over 11 bases. Germline V gives CDR1 MNHEY, CDR2 SMNVEV (reference sequence). Trimming took 6 bases from V and 8 from J; bases not matched to a gene: 9. CDR3 length equals 15 residues. The CDR3 is CASRPLAGGPYEQFF. CDR3 in DNA: TGTGCCAGCAGACCCTTAGCGGGAGGGCCCTATGAGCAGTTCTTC.

This clone came up once. The chain carries TRBV29-1 and TRBJ2-1; a possible D gene is TRBD2 (5 bases). V lost 6 bases to trimming and J lost 6 bases, with 18 bases between them. The germline gives CDR1 SQVTM, CDR2 ANQGSEA. The CDR3 loop spans 14 amino acids. CDR3 nucleotides: TGCAGCGTGTTCTTACCAGGAGGTTCCAATGAGCAGTTCTTC. It specifies CSVFLPGGSNEQFF.

This chain links TRBV18 with TRBJ1-4; the D is unclear. The CDR3 is 11 amino acids. CDR1 and CDR2 from the germline V gene are KGHSH and LQKENI. V was trimmed by 3 bases and J by 7 bases, leaving 3 bases between them. The CDR3 sequence is CASSPSEKLFF. The CDR3, as DNA: TGTGCCAGCTCACCGAGTGAAAAACTGTTTTTT.

The chain is built from TRBV14 and TRBJ2-3; D is possibly TRBD2 (5 bases). The CDR3 has 14 residues. Germline CDR1 and CDR2: SGHDN and FVKESK. V lost 4 bases, J lost 2 bases, and 10 bases lay in between. The CDR3 DNA reads as TGTGCCAGCAGCCGGTCGGGATACACAGATACGCAGTATTTT. Its protein product is CASSRSGYTDTQYF.

The V gene is TRBV13, the J gene TRBJ1-2; 7 bases match TRBD1. The trim removed 4 bases at V and 4 bases at J, leaving 6 bases unmatched. This CDR3 is built from 14 residues. Germline V gene lookup returns CDR1 PRHDT and CDR2 FYEKMQ (reference sequence). CDR3 DNA: TGTGCCAGCAGCTCCCGGACAGGACTCTATGGCTACACCTTC. Protein product: CASSSRTGLYGYTF.

The V call is TRBV18, the J call TRBJ1-1; a possible D gene is TRBD1 (5 bases). The germline V and J ends were trimmed by 2 bases and 1 base, with 11 bases remaining between them. This CDR3 contains 15 residues. Germline CDR1 and CDR2: KGHSH and LQKENI. The CDR3 nucleotides are TGTGCCAGCTCACCAGGACGACAGTCGAACACTGAAGCTTTCTTT. This gives the protein CASSPGRQSNTEAFF.

This clone was seen just once. The rearrangement links TRBV7-3 to TRBJ1-1, with D uncertain. The CDR3 spans 13 residues. V was pared by 2 bases and J by 1 base, with 5 bases between. Looked up from germline, CDR1 is SGHTA and CDR2 is FQGTGA. The CDR3 bases are TGTGCCAGCAGCTTACTCGGGAACACTGAAGCTTTCTTT. Its protein is CASSLLGNTEAFF.

The CDR3 region is CAISLGQENTEAFF. The CDR3 DNA follows: TGTGCCATCAGTCTGGGACAGGAGAACACTGAAGCTTTCTTT. This sequence joins TRBV10-3 and TRBJ1-1, with TRBD1 matching 8 bases. The germline gives CDR1 ENHRY, CDR2 SYGVKD. V lost 5 bases and J lost 1; bases outside the gene matches: 3. The CDR3 loop spans 14 amino acids.

The V call is TRBV20-1, the J call TRBJ2-3; TRBD1 might be the D (5 bases). Trimming left V 3 bases short and J 8 bases short, with 9 bases between. CDR3 size: 11 residues. Germline V gives CDR1 DFQATT, CDR2 SNEGSKA (reference sequence). CDR3 protein: CSASRQGTQYF. DNA of the CDR3: TGCAGTGCTAGTCGGCAGGGTACGCAGTATTTT.

The chain joins TRBV4-3 to TRBJ2-7; D is unclear. The germline CDR1 and CDR2 sequences are LGHNA and YSLEER. CDR3 length: 15 amino acids. Deletions cut 7 bases from V and 0 bases from J, with 16 bases between. Here the CDR3 reads CASTPTHAASYEQYF. CDR3 DNA: TGCGCCAGCACCCCTACCCATGCCGCCTCCTACGAGCAGTACTTC.

This chain connects TRBV28 to TRBJ1-1; D perhaps matches TRBD1 (6 bases). The germline gives CDR1 MDHEN, CDR2 SYDVKM. Deletions cut 6 bases from V and 4 bases from J, with 15 bases between. The CDR3 covers 14 residues. CDR3 loop: CASRSNRVGTEAFF. The CDR3 DNA sequence: TGTGCCAGCAGGTCGAACAGGGTTGGCACTGAAGCTTTCTTT.

The CDR3 coding sequence is TGTGCCAGCAGCCTAGAGGGGATCCCTCACCACTACAATGAGCAGTTCTTC. Its protein product is CASSLEGIPHHYNEQFF. The chain couples TRBV9 to TRBJ2-1, with D perhaps matching TRBD1 or TRBD2 (5 bases each). The germline V gene has CDR1 SGDLS and CDR2 YYNGEE. V dropped 4 bases and J dropped 3 bases, with 20 bases sitting between them. The CDR3 runs 17 residues. Combining the CDR3 with reference TRBV9 and TRBJ2-1 gives the whole variable domain DSGVTQTPKHLITATGQRVTLRCSPRSGDLSVYWYQQSLDQGLQFLIQYYNGEERAKGNILERFSAQQFPDLHSELNLSSLELGDSALYFCASSLEGIPHHYNEQFFGPGTRLTVL.

The rearrangement uses TRBV5-1 and TRBJ2-5; 10 bases fit TRBD2. This CDR3 contains 19 residues. Germline V CDR1 and CDR2: SGHRS, YFSETQ. V trimming: 0 bases; J trimming: 5 bases; junction bases outside the gene matches: 16. The DNA of the CDR3 is TGCGCCAGCAGCTTGGTGGCTAGCGGGAGAACCTTTATTATGGAGACCCAGTACTTC. Translating gives CASSLVASGRTFIMETQYF.

This sequence joins TRBV6-6 and TRBJ1-4, with 8 nucleotides matching TRBD1. V lost 4 bases to trimming and J lost 7 bases; unmatched junction nucleotides: 5. Germline loops: CDR1 MNHNY, CDR2 SVGAGI (reference sequence). This CDR3 is 14 amino acids long. The CDR3 DNA is TGTGCCAGCAGTTCCGGACAGGGTAGTGAAAAACTGTTTTTT. Its translation: CASSSGQGSEKLFF.

The chain recombines TRBV4-3 with TRBJ1-1; TRBD1 aligns across 7 bases. Unmatched junction bases numbered 1, after V lost 0 bases and J lost 0 bases. This CDR3 comprises 15 residues. Germline values: CDR1 LGHNA, CDR2 YSLEER. Here the CDR3 DNA reads TGCGCCAGCAGCCAAGAGACAGGGTTGAACACTGAAGCTTTCTTT. As protein: CASSQETGLNTEAFF.

The CDR3 loop reads CSVVPDNEQFF. The CDR3 DNA is TGCAGCGTTGTTCCAGACAATGAGCAGTTCTTC. This chain links TRBV29-1 with TRBJ2-1; D unclear. This CDR3 is built from 11 residues. Trimming cost V 4 bases and J 5 bases, with 6 bases left between them. Germline V gene lookup returns CDR1 SQVTM and CDR2 ANQGSEA.

The CDR3 sequence is CASNGNANTGELFF. The DNA for the CDR3 is TGTGCCAGCAACGGGAACGCGAACACCGGGGAGCTGTTTTTT. V is TRBV6-5 and J is TRBJ2-2, with TRBD2 as a possible D gene (5 bases). The V gene's germline CDR1 is MNHEY and CDR2 SVGAGI. The CDR3 is made up of 14 amino acids. Trimming shortened V by 7 bases and J by 0 bases, and 9 bases separated the two germline ends.

The chain joins TRBV18 to TRBJ2-6; 7 bases fit TRBD1. Germline CDR1 KGHSH, CDR2 LQKENI. The ends lost 5 bases at V and 2 bases at J; junction bases unmatched: 0. CDR3 length equals 14 residues. The CDR3 reads CASSGTAGANVLTF. For the CDR3, the DNA is TGTGCCAGCTCAGGGACAGCTGGGGCCAACGTCCTGACTTTC.

The chain is built from TRBV2 and TRBJ2-7; possible D gene TRBD1, 6 bases. CDR3 length: 15 residues. V shed 8 bases and J shed 7 bases, with 24 bases lying between them. Germline-derived CDR1 and CDR2 are SNHLY and FYNNEI. This chain's CDR3 is CASGRGPVGRREQYF. The CDR3 coding sequence is TGTGCCAGCGGCAGGGGCCCCGTTGGTCGGAGGGAGCAGTACTTC. Together with reference TRBV2 and TRBJ2-7, the CDR3 gives the full variable domain: EPEVTQTPSHQVTQMGQEVILRCVPISNHLYFYWYRQILGQKVEFLVSFYNNEISEKSEIFDDQFSVERPDGSNFTLKIRSTKLEDSAMYFCASGRGPVGRREQYFGPGTRLTVT.

A few counts support this clone. The chain employs TRBV7-2 and TRBJ1-5, with 8 bases fitting TRBD1. Per the germline V gene, CDR1 is SGHTA and CDR2 is FQGNSA. The CDR3 runs to 15 residues. J lost 1 base, V lost 5 bases, and 4 bases had no gene match. CDR3 sequence reads: CASSRTGRSNQPQHF. CDR3 nucleotide sequence: TGTGCCAGCAGCCGGACAGGGAGGAGCAATCAGCCCCAGCATTTT.

V is TRBV5-1 and J is TRBJ2-7, with 9 bases matching TRBD1. In germline, CDR1 is SGHRS, CDR2 YFSETQ. V gave up 4 bases and J gave up 3 bases; unmatched junction bases: 5. The CDR3 is made up of 14 amino acids. In nucleotides, the CDR3 is TGCGCCAGCAGCCAGGGACAGGGAAGCTACGAGCAGTACTTC. Amino acids: CASSQGQGSYEQYF.

This chain connects TRBV6-5 to TRBJ2-1; 7 bases agree with TRBD1. The CDR3 is 15 amino acids. The germline V gene has CDR1 MNHEY and CDR2 SVGAGI. Germline trimming cut 6 bases from V and 1 base from J; bases unmatched to any gene: 6. In nucleotides, the CDR3 is TGTGCCAGCAGCCTGGGACAGTCTTCCTACAATGAGCAGTTCTTC. It is translated as CASSLGQSSYNEQFF.

The chain employs TRBV9 and TRBJ1-3, with D possibly matching TRBD1 (5 bases). The CDR3 sequence is 15 residues long. V gave up 2 bases and J gave up 0 bases, with 9 bases separating them. CDR1 is SGDLS, CDR2 YYNGEE, per germline. Here the CDR3 DNA reads TGTGCCAGCAGCGTGGACACGAGCTCTGGAAACACCATATATTTT. Translated, it gives CASSVDTSSGNTIYF.

The chain uses TRBV13 and TRBJ2-3, with D possibly being TRBD1 or TRBD2 (6 bases each). This CDR3 region has 14 residues. Germline lookup yields CDR1 PRHDT and CDR2 FYEKMQ (reference sequence). With 10 bases removed from V and 1 base from J, the gap between germline ends came to 15 bases. The CDR3 DNA is TGTGCCACCAGGGGTAGCGGTCGCACAGATACGCAGTATTTT. It yields the protein CATRGSGRTDTQYF.